Each of the 11 T cell receptor beta chains below was sequenced from the same sample in a study of blood T cell repertoires in COVID-19. Profiled with immunoSEQ multiplex PCR; TCRdb holds only in-frame clones, not every one. The top ten clones hold just over 7% of a sample with hundreds of thousands of clones, 70% to 90% of them seen once. The sample taken for sequencing was peripheral blood. The receptors originated from an older woman with COVID-19, enrolled during active disease.

V gene TRBV19 combines with J gene TRBJ1-2; D gene ambiguous. The CDR3 is made up of 14 amino acids. Per the germline V gene, CDR1 is LNHDA and CDR2 is SQIVND (reference sequence). Trimming took 3 bases from V and 5 from J, leaving 13 bases between them. In nucleotides, the CDR3 is TGTGCCAGTAGTATTAGGTCCCCGGGGTATGGCTACACCTTC. It is translated as CASSIRSPGYGYTF.

The chain employs TRBV30 and TRBJ2-7; 9 nucleotides line up with TRBD2. CDR1 is GTSNPN, CDR2 SVGIG, per germline (reference sequence). This CDR3 contains 16 residues. V was clipped by 2 bases and J by 7 bases; unmatched bases: 15. The CDR3 region is CAWSPPPPSGVMEQYF. CDR3 DNA sequence: TGTGCCTGGAGTCCTCCCCCCCCTAGCGGGGTTATGGAGCAGTACTTC. Supplemented by reference TRBV30 and TRBJ2-7, the full variable domain reads SQTIHQWPATLVQPVGSPLSLECTVEGTSNPNLYWYRQAAGRGLQLLFYSVGIGQISSEVPQNLSASRPQDRQFILSSKKLLLSDSGFYLCAWSPPPPSGVMEQYFGPGTRLTVT.

The V call is TRBV30, the J call TRBJ1-2, with 9 bases identical to TRBD1. V trimming: 3 bases; J trimming: 14 bases; junction bases outside the gene matches: 10. This CDR3 spans 12 amino acids. The V gene's germline CDR1 is GTSNPN and CDR2 SVGIG (reference sequence). The CDR3 region has the DNA TGTGCCTGGAGACCTGCCGGGACAGGGCCAACCTTC. This codes for CAWRPAGTGPTF. Drawing the rest from reference TRBV30 and TRBJ1-2, the complete variable domain is SQTIHQWPATLVQPVGSPLSLECTVEGTSNPNLYWYRQAAGRGLQLLFYSVGIGQISSEVPQNLSASRPQDRQFILSSKKLLLSDSGFYLCAWRPAGTGPTFGSGTRLTVV.

This clone was seen only once. J is TRBJ2-3 and V is TRBV5-1, with TRBD2 identical over 9 bases. CDR3 length: 14 residues. The trim removed 4 bases at V and 3 bases at J, leaving 3 bases unmatched. The germline gives CDR1 SGHRS, CDR2 YFSETQ. The CDR3 sequence is CASSGLAGTDTQYF. The CDR3, as DNA: TGCGCCAGCAGCGGGCTAGCGGGGACAGATACGCAGTATTTT.

The chain couples TRBV12-2 to TRBJ2-7; the table calls TRBD1, which could not be checked here. TRBV12-2 constitutes a pseudogene. This CDR3 comprises 15 residues. The chain's CDR3 is CASRLGRDRAYEQYF. In DNA, the CDR3 is TGTGCAAGTCGCTTAGGCCGGGACAGAGCCTACGAGCAGTACTTC.

This rearrangement joins TRBV5-4 to TRBJ2-7; tentatively, D is TRBD1 (5 bases). With 5 bases removed from V and 3 bases from J, the gap between germline ends came to 9 bases. CDR3 length: 12 residues. CDR1 is SGHNT, CDR2 YYREEE, per germline (reference sequence). CDR3 loop: CASSSDSYEQYF. The CDR3 bases are TGTGCCAGCAGTTCCGACAGCTACGAGCAGTACTTC.

The rearrangement joins TRBV27 to TRBJ1-5, with 7 bases lining up with TRBD1. Germline V gene sequence: CDR1 MNHEY, CDR2 SMNVEV (reference sequence). The CDR3 runs 16 residues. With V trimmed by 1 base and J by 7 bases, 10 bases remained unmatched. The CDR3 loop reads CASSLLRGQQPQPQHF. The CDR3 DNA follows: TGTGCCAGCAGTTTATTAAGGGGACAGCAACCCCAGCCCCAGCATTTT.

The V gene is TRBV15, the J gene TRBJ1-4; D perhaps matches TRBD1 (5 bases). The V and J ends lost 4 bases and 0 bases respectively, with 12 bases between them. The CDR3 length is 16 residues. Per the germline V gene, CDR1 is LNHNV and CDR2 is YYDKDF (reference sequence). CDR3 sequence (DNA): TGTGCCACCAGCACTACGACAGTTGCAACTAATGAAAAACTGTTTTTT. Its protein product is CATSTTTVATNEKLFF.

J is TRBJ1-2 and V is TRBV9; 8 bases line up with TRBD1. There are 17 residues in the CDR3. The V and J ends lost 4 bases and 7 bases, in that order; junction bases with no gene match: 18. CDR1 SGDLS and CDR2 YYNGEE come from the germline V gene. The CDR3 coding sequence is TGTGCCAGCAGCCGGGTAGGGCAGGGCAGGGGGCTCAGTGGCTACACCTTC. It codes for CASSRVGQGRGLSGYTF.

The rearrangement joins TRBV7-2 to TRBJ2-5, with a tentative D call TRBD1 (6 bases). V shed 0 bases and J shed 1 base, with 9 bases lying between them. The CDR3 loop spans 15 amino acids. The V gene's germline CDR1 is SGHTA and CDR2 FQGNSA. CDR3 in DNA: TGTGCCAGCAGCTTAGCGATAGGGGGCCAAGAGACCCAGTACTTC. Translation gives CASSLAIGGQETQYF.

J is TRBJ2-7 and V is TRBV10-2; 12 positions match TRBD1. This CDR3 region has 19 residues. Germline loops: CDR1 WSHSY, CDR2 SAAADI. Trimming cost V 4 bases and J 3 bases; bases outside gene matches: 16. The CDR3, as DNA: TGCGCCAGCAGTGGACCGGGACAGGGGGCCCGACAGGCCTTCTACGAGCAGTACTTC. Its translation is CASSGPGQGARQAFYEQYF.